This entry describes one T cell receptor beta chain. In the authors' workflow: Nucleated cell counts were estimated from reference gene primer amplification. Some clones are missing from TCRdb's copy, which holds only in-frame ones; the method was immunoSEQ multiplex PCR. From that table come the V and J calls and clone size; the DNA was used to work out D and trimming. This table has tens of thousands of clones, 65% to 90% appearing once. The data derive from a study of blood T cell repertoires in COVID-19. As for the study in general: Collection of acute and convalescent COVID-19 samples took place in the United States, Italy and Spain.

J gave up 4 bases and V 5 bases, and 7 bases lay outside the gene matches. Germline lookup yields CDR1 MNHEY and CDR2 SMNVEV (reference sequence). The CDR3 is made up of 15 amino acids. Sample: peripheral blood. V usage is TRBV27 and J usage is TRBJ1-1, with 10 bases aligning to TRBD1. This TCR was recovered from a woman aged 55-70 years with acute or convalescent COVID-19. The CDR3 is CASSPVTGGGTEAFF. As DNA, the CDR3 is TGTGCCAGCAGTCCCGTGACAGGGGGCGGCACTGAAGCTTTCTTT.